These 21 T cell receptor beta chains were sequenced from one sample in a study of vaccination effects on CD4 cells after COVID-19. The antigens of these receptors remain unknown. The data were produced by immunoSEQ multiplex PCR, yet TCRdb's version contains in-frame clones alone and is incomplete. Here the sample spans tens of thousands of clones, about four fifths being singletons. Antigen-specific CD4+ T cells were expanded (with viral peptide pools) by the ViraFEST assay ahead of sequencing. Once cultured for roughly ten days, the cells underwent separation to obtain CD4+ T cells. Two-dose BNT162b2 or mRNA-1273 vaccination was given to participants. The sequences come from CD4+ T cells from PBMCs cultured with HCoV-NL63 spike peptides, collected after COVID-19 vaccination. Source of these receptors: a human donor who received a COVID-19 vaccine. Some clones in this sample may be carry-over from other donors' samples.

V usage is TRBV4-1 and J usage is TRBJ1-2, with D unresolved. This CDR3 contains 14 residues. Trimming took 2 bases from V and 0 from J, leaving 7 bases between them. CDR1 is MGHRA, CDR2 YSYEKL, per germline. The CDR3 region has the DNA TGCGCCAGCAGCCAATTCCGGGCTAACTATGGCTACACCTTC. As protein: CASSQFRANYGYTF.

The chain recombines TRBV7-8 with TRBJ2-7; 11 bases are shared with TRBD1. Looked up from germline, CDR1 is SGHVS and CDR2 is FQNEAQ. The CDR3 runs to 17 residues. V trimming: 0 bases; J trimming: 4 bases; junction bases outside the gene matches: 8. The CDR3 spells CASSLAPGTGGGYEQYV. The CDR3 coding sequence is TGTGCCAGCAGCTTAGCCCCCGGGACAGGGGGTGGGTACGAGCAGTACGTC.

The rearrangement links TRBV5-1 to TRBJ2-3; D gene unclear. In germline, CDR1 is SGHRS, CDR2 YFSETQ. This CDR3 spans 15 amino acids. Trimming shortened V by 0 bases and J by 4 bases, and 12 bases separated the two germline ends. The CDR3 is CASSLASDPSDTQYF. The CDR3 nucleotides read TGCGCCAGCAGCTTGGCCTCCGACCCCTCAGATACGCAGTATTTT.

The rearrangement uses TRBV30 and TRBJ2-3; possibly TRBD2 for D (7 bases). This CDR3 is built from 14 residues. Germline CDR1 is GTSNPN and CDR2 is SVGIG (reference sequence). Trimming left V 0 bases short and J 7 bases short, with 14 bases between. CDR3 protein: CAWSVRGGAYTQYF. The CDR3, as DNA: TGTGCCTGGAGTGTACGAGGGGGGGCTTATACGCAGTATTTT.

This chain uses TRBV5-1 with TRBJ1-4; the D is unclear. Trimming pared 4 bases from V and 7 bases from J, leaving 11 bases between. Germline CDR1 reads SGHRS; CDR2 reads YFSETQ. The CDR3 totals 13 residues. The CDR3 here is CASSPTLGEKLFF. Written as DNA, the CDR3 is TGCGCCAGCAGCCCTACCCTCGGTGAAAAACTGTTTTTT.

The CDR3 is CASSSFVNGELFF. The DNA of the CDR3 is TGCGCCAGCAGCTCCTTTGTTAACGGGGAGCTGTTTTTT. This chain uses TRBV5-1 with TRBJ2-2; no definite D call. The germline V gene encodes CDR1 SGHRS and CDR2 YFSETQ. The CDR3 totals 13 residues. V was clipped by 3 bases and J by 7 bases, with 10 bases between them.

The CDR3 here is CATSDLPRDSTDTQYF. The CDR3 DNA reads TGTGCCACCAGTGATTTACCCCGGGACAGCACAGATACGCAGTATTTT. The chain carries TRBV24-1 and TRBJ2-3, with D possibly called TRBD1 or TRBD2 (5 bases each). V was trimmed by 1 base and J by 0 bases, leaving 10 bases between them. Germline CDR1 KGHDR, CDR2 SFDVKD. The CDR3 is 16 residues long.

V is TRBV6-5 and J is TRBJ1-3; D is possibly TRBD1 (5 bases). Germline V gives CDR1 MNHEY, CDR2 SVGAGI. V dropped 10 bases and J dropped 1 base, with 8 bases sitting between them. The CDR3 totals 12 residues. DNA of the CDR3: TGTGCCACGACAGCGTCTGGAAACACCATATATTTT. Protein: CATTASGNTIYF.

The CDR3 region has the DNA TGTGCCAGCAGGAAGACCGGGATACCCGACTACGAGCAGTACGTC. This translates into CASRKTGIPDYEQYV. The V and J genes are TRBV6-6 and TRBJ2-7; D may be TRBD2 (5 bases). CDR1 is MNHNY and CDR2 is SVGAGI in the germline V gene (reference sequence). This CDR3 contains 15 residues. The V end was cut by 6 bases, the J end by 3 bases, with 18 bases between.

The chain couples TRBV5-1 to TRBJ1-4; the match to TRBD1 covers 9 bases. V dropped 4 bases and J dropped 5; count of bases not matched to a gene: 3. Germline assignment: CDR1 SGHRS and CDR2 YFSETQ. The CDR3 runs 14 residues. The CDR3 nucleotides read TGCGCCAGCAGCCCCGGGACAGGGAATGAAAAACTGTTTTTT. Its protein product is CASSPGTGNEKLFF.

This chain uses TRBV10-3 with TRBJ2-7; 11 nucleotides match TRBD1. With 8 bases clipped from V and 4 bases from J, the junction kept 10 bases outside the gene matches. This CDR3 contains 15 residues. The germline gives CDR1 ENHRY, CDR2 SYGVKD. The CDR3 coding sequence is TGTGCCATCCACCAAAGGACAGGGGGCGATTACGAGCAGTACGTC. Translated, it gives CAIHQRTGGDYEQYV.

This clone was counted only a few times. The V gene is TRBV5-1, the J gene TRBJ2-2, with TRBD2 matching over 7 bases. The CDR3 has 14 amino acids. Germline trimming cut 4 bases from V and 7 bases from J; bases unmatched to any gene: 7. CDR1 SGHRS and CDR2 YFSETQ come from the germline V gene. The CDR3 nucleotides are TGCGCCAGCAGCGACGGGACTACGGGCGGGGAGCTGTTTTTT. It translates to CASSDGTTGGELFF.

The J gene is TRBJ2-3, the V gene TRBV6-4, with 11 nucleotides matching TRBD1. Germline assignment: CDR1 MRHNA and CDR2 SNTAGT. The CDR3 extends over 14 amino acids. J gave up 4 bases and V 6 bases, and 3 bases lay outside the gene matches. In DNA, the CDR3 is TGTGCCAGCAGCCGGACAGGGGGCCCAGATACGCAGTATTTT. This sequence encodes CASSRTGGPDTQYF.

The genes are TRBV4-3 and TRBJ1-3, with 8 bases matching TRBD1. This CDR3 region has 19 residues. Germline CDR1 and CDR2: LGHNA and YSLEER. V dropped 0 bases and J dropped 3; count of bases not matched to a gene: 13. In DNA form, the CDR3 reads TGCGCCAGCAGCCAAGATAGAGCGGTCACAGGGGGAGTTGGAAACACCATATATTTT. Protein: CASSQDRAVTGGVGNTIYF.

The V call is TRBV5-1, the J call TRBJ1-6; 8 bases line up with TRBD1. The V gene end was trimmed by 0 bases and the J gene end by 8 bases; junction bases not matched to a gene: 7. The CDR3 has 16 amino acids. CDR1 is SGHRS and CDR2 is YFSETQ in the germline V gene. The CDR3 DNA reads as TGCGCCAGCAGCTTGGACACCGGGACAGGAGATTCACCCCTCCACTTT. Protein product: CASSLDTGTGDSPLHF.

The rearrangement links TRBV5-6 to TRBJ2-7, with 7 bases matching TRBD2. This CDR3 has 15 amino acids. Germline lookup yields CDR1 SGHDT and CDR2 YYEEEE. V was pared by 1 base and J by 4 bases, with 8 bases of the junction left unmatched. The CDR3: CASSLLAGRAYEQYV. CDR3 bases: TGTGCCAGCAGCTTGTTGGCAGGGAGGGCGTACGAGCAGTACGTC.

The chain carries TRBV4-3 and TRBJ2-7; maybe TRBD1 (5 bases). The CDR3 is made up of 18 amino acids. Trimming removed 0 bases at V and 5 bases at J, with 23 bases between. Per the germline V gene, CDR1 is LGHNA and CDR2 is YSLEER. The CDR3 DNA reads TGCGCCAGCAGCCAAGATCCTCCTTTCAGGGTCGAGAGTCACGAGCAGTACGTC. Translating gives CASSQDPPFRVESHEQYV.

The rearrangement links TRBV27 to TRBJ2-2, with D possibly being TRBD1 (8 bases). CDR3 length equals 14 residues. Trimming removed 8 bases from V and 7 bases from J, with 17 bases in between. The germline gives CDR1 MNHEY, CDR2 SMNVEV (reference sequence). Written as DNA, the CDR3 is TGTGCCAGCCAAAGCGGGACAGGTGTCGGGGAGCTGTTTTTT. Its protein is CASQSGTGVGELFF.

The table lists this clone with a count of one. The chain is built from TRBV9 and TRBJ2-2; perhaps D is TRBD1 or TRBD2 (5 bases each). The length of the CDR3 is 16 residues. Deletions cut 0 bases from V and 6 bases from J, with 15 bases between. Germline CDR1 and CDR2: SGDLS and YYNGEE. The CDR3, as DNA: TGTGCCAGCAGCGTAGCCCCAGGGACGGAGGCCGGGGAGCTGTTTTTT. Encoded protein: CASSVAPGTEAGELFF. The whole variable domain, filled in from reference TRBV9 and TRBJ2-2, reads DSGVTQTPKHLITATGQRVTLRCSPRSGDLSVYWYQQSLDQGLQFLIQYYNGEERAKGNILERFSAQQFPDLHSELNLSSLELGDSALYFCASSVAPGTEAGELFFGEGSRLTVL.

This clone was picked up one time. This CDR3 is CASRTTGAEGYTF. CDR3 DNA sequence: TGTGCCAGCAGAACGACAGGGGCGGAAGGCTACACCTTC. The chain has TRBV2 and TRBJ1-2; 8 nucleotides align to TRBD1. The CDR3 is 13 residues long. Germline assignment: CDR1 SNHLY and CDR2 FYNNEI. V gave up 6 bases and J gave up 8 bases; unmatched junction bases: 8.

The rearrangement uses TRBV5-1 and TRBJ1-1, with D unclear. V dropped 3 bases and J dropped 1 base, with 10 bases sitting between them. CDR3 size: 14 residues. Germline V CDR1 and CDR2: SGHRS, YFSETQ. The CDR3 sequence: CASSYHLQNTEAFF. In DNA, the CDR3 is TGCGCCAGCAGCTACCACTTACAGAACACTGAAGCTTTCTTT.